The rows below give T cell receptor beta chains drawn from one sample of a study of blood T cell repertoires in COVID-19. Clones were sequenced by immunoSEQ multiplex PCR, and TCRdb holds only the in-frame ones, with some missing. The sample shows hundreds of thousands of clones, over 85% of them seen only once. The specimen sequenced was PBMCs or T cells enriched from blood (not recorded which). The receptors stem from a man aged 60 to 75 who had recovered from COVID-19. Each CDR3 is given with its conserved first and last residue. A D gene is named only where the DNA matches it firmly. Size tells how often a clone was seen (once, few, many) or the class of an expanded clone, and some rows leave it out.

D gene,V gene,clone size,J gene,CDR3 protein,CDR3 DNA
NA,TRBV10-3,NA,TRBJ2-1,CAISVAEKDEQFF,TGTGCCATCAGTGTCGCGGAAAAGGATGAGCAGTTCTTC
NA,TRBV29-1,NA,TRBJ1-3,CSVGQSLGNTIYF,TGCAGCGTCGGACAGAGCCTCGGAAACACCATATATTTT
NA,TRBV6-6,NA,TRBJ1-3,CASSRSGRPAASGNTIYF,TGTGCCAGCAGTCGTTCGGGTCGGCCCGCAGCGAGTGGAAACACCATATATTTT
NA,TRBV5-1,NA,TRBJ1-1,CASSSQAENTEAFF,TGCGCCAGCAGCTCCCAGGCTGAGAACACTGAAGCTTTCTTT
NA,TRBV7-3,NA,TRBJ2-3,CASSFGGQPDTQYF,TGTGCCAGCAGCTTTGGGGGCCAGCCAGATACGCAGTATTTT
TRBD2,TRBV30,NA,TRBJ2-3,CAWGLAGGARTDTQYF,TGTGCCTGGGGACTAGCGGGAGGGGCCCGCACAGATACGCAGTATTTT
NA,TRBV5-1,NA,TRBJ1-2,CASSPKQGRGYGYTF,TGCGCCAGCAGCCCCAAACAGGGCCGGGGCTATGGCTACACCTTC
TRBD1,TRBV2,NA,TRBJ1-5,CASSEEGAFQPQHF,TGTGCCAGCAGTGAAGAGGGGGCGTTTCAGCCCCAGCATTTT
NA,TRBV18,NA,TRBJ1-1,CASSPLGQGNTEAFF,TGTGCCAGCTCACCCCTCGGGCAGGGGAACACTGAAGCTTTCTTT
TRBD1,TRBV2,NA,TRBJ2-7,CASRDRALEQYF,TGTGCCAGCAGAGACAGGGCCTTGGAGCAGTACTTC
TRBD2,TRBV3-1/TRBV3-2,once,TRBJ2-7,CASSHTSGSLYEQYF,TGTGCCAGCAGCCACACTAGCGGGAGTTTGTACGAGCAGTACTTC
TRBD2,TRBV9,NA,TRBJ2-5,CASSVDIWGLDGETQYF,TGTGCCAGCAGCGTAGACATCTGGGGACTAGACGGTGAGACCCAGTACTTC
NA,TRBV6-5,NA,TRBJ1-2,CASSYQANFYGYTF,TGTGCCAGCAGTTACCAGGCAAACTTCTATGGCTACACCTTC
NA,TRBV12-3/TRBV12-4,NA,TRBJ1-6,CASSLPGSPLHF,TGTGCCAGCAGTTTACCGGGATCACCCCTCCACTTT
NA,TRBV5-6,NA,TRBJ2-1,CASSLGPGDLPEQFF,TGTGCCAGCAGCTTGGGGCCGGGTGACCTTCCTGAGCAGTTCTTC
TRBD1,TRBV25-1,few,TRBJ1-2,CASRSVRTGDGYTF,TGTGCCAGCAGGTCGGTTCGGACAGGGGACGGCTACACCTTC
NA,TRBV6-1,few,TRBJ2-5,CASSEDPGRETQYF,TGTGCCAGCAGTGAAGATCCAGGGCGGGAGACCCAGTACTTC
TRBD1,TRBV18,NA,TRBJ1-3,CASSPRTGAGGNTIYF,TGTGCCAGCTCACCAAGGACAGGGGCTGGTGGAAACACCATATATTTT
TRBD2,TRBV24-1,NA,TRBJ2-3,CATSDPGTSGTNTQYF,TGTGCCACCAGTGACCCAGGGACTAGCGGGACGAATACGCAGTATTTT
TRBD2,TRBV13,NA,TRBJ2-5,CASSLRGAWETQYF,TGTGCCAGCAGCCTGCGGGGGGCATGGGAGACCCAGTACTTC
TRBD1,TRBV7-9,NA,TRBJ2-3,CASSYQTGLTDTQYF,TGTGCCAGCAGCTACCAGACAGGGCTGACAGATACGCAGTATTTT
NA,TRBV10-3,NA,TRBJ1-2,CAISEGGFGHGYTF,TGTGCCATCAGTGAGGGGGGGTTCGGTCATGGCTACACCTTC
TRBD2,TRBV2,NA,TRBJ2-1,CASSDLAGGEQFF,TGTGCCAGCAGTGACCTAGCGGGGGGGGAGCAGTTCTTC
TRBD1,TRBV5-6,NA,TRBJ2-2,CASSDTGGGIGELFF,TGTGCCAGCAGCGATACAGGGGGCGGTATCGGGGAGCTGTTTTTT
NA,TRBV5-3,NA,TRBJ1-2,CARSQGPRGEYYGYTF,TGTGCCAGAAGCCAAGGTCCCAGGGGAGAATACTATGGCTACACCTTC
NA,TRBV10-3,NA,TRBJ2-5,CAIPEDGETQYF,TGTGCCATCCCGGAGGATGGAGAGACCCAGTACTTC
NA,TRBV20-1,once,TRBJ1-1,CSASVYTEAFF,TGCAGTGCTAGCGTTTACACTGAAGCTTTCTTT
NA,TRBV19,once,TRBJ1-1,CASSTQGFRNTEAFF,TGTGCCAGTAGTACACAGGGTTTCAGGAACACTGAAGCTTTCTTT
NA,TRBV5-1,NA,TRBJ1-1,CASSFSGFLSEAFF,TGCGCCAGCAGCTTCTCGGGGTTCCTGTCTGAAGCTTTCTTT
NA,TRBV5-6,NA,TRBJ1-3,CASSWGTGGNTIYF,TGTGCCAGCAGTTGGGGAACAGGCGGAAACACCATATATTTT
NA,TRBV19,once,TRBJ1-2,CASSIDTGTNYGYTF,TGTGCCAGTAGTATAGATACAGGGACTAACTATGGCTACACCTTC
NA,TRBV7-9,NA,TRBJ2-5,CASSLRTTQETQYF,TGTGCCAGCAGCCTTCGGACTACTCAAGAGACCCAGTACTTC
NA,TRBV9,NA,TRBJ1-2,CASSGARGVGYTF,TGTGCCAGCAGCGGGGCCCGGGGTGTTGGCTACACCTTC
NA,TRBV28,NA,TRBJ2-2,CASRDSGVPGELFF,TGTGCCAGCAGAGACTCAGGGGTCCCCGGGGAGCTGTTTTTT
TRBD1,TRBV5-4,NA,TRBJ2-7,CASSSKDRAGEQYF,TGTGCCAGCAGCTCGAAAGACAGGGCTGGCGAGCAGTACTTC